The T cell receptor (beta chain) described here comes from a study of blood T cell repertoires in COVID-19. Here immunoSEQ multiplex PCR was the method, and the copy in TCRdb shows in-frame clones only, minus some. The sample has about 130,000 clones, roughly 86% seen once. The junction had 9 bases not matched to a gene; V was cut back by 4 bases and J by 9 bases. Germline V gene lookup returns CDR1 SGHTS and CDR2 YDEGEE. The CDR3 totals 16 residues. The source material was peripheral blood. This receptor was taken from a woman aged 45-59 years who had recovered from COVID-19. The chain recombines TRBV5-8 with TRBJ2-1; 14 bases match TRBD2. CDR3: CASSKGLAGDSGEQFF. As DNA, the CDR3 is TGTGCCAGCAGCAAGGGACTAGCGGGAGATAGTGGTGAGCAGTTCTTC.